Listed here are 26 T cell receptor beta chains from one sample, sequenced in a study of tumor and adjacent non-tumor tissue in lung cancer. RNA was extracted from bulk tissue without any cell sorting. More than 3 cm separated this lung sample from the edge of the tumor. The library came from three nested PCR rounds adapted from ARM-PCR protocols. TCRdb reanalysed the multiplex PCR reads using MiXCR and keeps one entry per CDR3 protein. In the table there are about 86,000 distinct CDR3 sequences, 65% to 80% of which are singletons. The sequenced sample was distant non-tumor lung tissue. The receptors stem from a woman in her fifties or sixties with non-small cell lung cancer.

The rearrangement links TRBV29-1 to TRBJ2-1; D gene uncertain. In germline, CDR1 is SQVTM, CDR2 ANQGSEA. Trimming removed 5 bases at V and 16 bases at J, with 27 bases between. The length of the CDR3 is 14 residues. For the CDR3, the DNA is TGCAGCGTTTTTATCCAGGACGTTTACAATGAACAATTCTTC. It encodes CSVFIQDVYNEQFF.

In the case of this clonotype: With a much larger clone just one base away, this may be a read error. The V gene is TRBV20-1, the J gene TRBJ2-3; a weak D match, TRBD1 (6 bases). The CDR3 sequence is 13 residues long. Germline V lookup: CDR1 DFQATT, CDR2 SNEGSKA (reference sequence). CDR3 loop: CSALDRSTHTQYF. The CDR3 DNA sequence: TGCAGTGCCCTCGACAGGAGCACACATACGCAGTATTTT.

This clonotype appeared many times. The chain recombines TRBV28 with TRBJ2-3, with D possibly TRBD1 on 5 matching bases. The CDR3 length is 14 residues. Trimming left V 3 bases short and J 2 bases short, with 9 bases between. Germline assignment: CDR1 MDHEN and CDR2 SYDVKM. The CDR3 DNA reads TGTGCCAGCAGTTTGGTACAGGACACAGATACGCAGTATTTT. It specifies CASSLVQDTDTQYF.

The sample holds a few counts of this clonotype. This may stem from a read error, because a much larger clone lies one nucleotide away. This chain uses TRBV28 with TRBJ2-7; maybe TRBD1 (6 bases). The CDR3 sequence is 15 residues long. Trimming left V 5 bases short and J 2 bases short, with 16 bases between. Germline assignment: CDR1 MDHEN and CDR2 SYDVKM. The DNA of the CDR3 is TGTGCCAGCAGTGGGACACTACAACAAGCCTACGAGCAGTACTTC. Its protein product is CASSGTLQQAYEQYF.

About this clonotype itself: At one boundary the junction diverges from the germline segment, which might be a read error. The CDR3 loop is CPSSMASNEQFF. The DNA for the CDR3 is TGTCCCAGCAGCATGGCTAGCAATGAGCAGTTCTTC. This chain joins TRBV5-6 and TRBJ2-1; the D is unclear. The CDR3 is made up of 12 amino acids. Germline V gene lookup returns CDR1 SGHDT and CDR2 YYEEEE.

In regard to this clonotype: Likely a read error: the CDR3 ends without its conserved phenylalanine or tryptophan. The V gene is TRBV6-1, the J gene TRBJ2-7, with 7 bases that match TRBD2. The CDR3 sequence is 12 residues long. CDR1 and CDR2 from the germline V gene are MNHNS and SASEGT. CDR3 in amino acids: CASSGLGYKQYY. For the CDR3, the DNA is TGTGCCAGCAGCGGACTAGGCTACAAGCAGTACTAC.

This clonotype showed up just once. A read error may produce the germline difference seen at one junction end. This CDR3 reads CAIRHASGQGGDNEHFF. The CDR3 region has the DNA TGTGCCATCAGGCACGCCTCTGGGCAGGGGGGTGACAATGAGCATTTCTTC. The V call is TRBV6-5, the J call TRBJ2-1, with D perhaps TRBD1 (7 bases). CDR1 and CDR2 from the germline V gene are MNHEY and SVGAGI. This CDR3 contains 17 residues.

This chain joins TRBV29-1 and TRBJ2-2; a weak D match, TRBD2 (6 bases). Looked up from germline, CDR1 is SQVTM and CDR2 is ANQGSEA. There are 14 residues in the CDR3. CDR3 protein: CGAYPRVGGGELFF. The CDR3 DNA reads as TGCGGCGCCTACCCCAGGGTCGGGGGCGGGGAGCTGTTTTTT.

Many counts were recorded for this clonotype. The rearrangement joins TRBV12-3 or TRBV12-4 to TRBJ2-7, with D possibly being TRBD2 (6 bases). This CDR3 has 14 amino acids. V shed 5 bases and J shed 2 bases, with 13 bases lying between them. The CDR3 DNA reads TGTGCCAGCAGTCCTCCGACTAGTCCCTACGAGCAGTACTTC. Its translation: CASSPPTSPYEQYF.

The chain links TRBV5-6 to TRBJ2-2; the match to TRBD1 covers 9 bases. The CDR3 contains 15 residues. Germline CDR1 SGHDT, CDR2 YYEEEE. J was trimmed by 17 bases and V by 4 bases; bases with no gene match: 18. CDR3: CASSVLDRGIGGLFF. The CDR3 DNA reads TGTGCCAGCAGCGTATTGGACAGGGGAATCGGGGGGCTTTTTTTT. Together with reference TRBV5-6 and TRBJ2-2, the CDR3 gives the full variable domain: DAGVTQSPTHLIKTRGQQVTLRCSPKSGHDTVSWYQQALGQGPQFIFQYYEEEERQRGNFPDRFSGHQFPNYSSELNVNALLLGDSALYLCASSVLDRGIGGLFFGEGSRLTVL.

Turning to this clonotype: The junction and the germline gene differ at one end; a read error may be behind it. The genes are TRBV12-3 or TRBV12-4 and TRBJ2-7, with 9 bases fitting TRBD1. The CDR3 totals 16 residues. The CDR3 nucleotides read TGTGCCAGCAGTTTAAGGTTTGGGACAGGGAGGCACGAGCACTACTTC. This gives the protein CASSLRFGTGRHEHYF.

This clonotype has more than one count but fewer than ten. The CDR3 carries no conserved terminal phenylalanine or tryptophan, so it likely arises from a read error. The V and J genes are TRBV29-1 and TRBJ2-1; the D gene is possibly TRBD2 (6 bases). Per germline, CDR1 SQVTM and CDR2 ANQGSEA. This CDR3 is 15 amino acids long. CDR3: CSIELSGSSYNKQFL. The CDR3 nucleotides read TGCAGCATTGAACTGTCCGGGAGCTCCTACAATAAGCAGTTCTTA.

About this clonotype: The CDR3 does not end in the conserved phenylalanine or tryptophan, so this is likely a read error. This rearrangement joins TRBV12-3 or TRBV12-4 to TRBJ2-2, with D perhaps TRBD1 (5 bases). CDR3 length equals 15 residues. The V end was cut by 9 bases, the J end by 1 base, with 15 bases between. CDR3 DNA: TGTGCCAGGCCAAGAGACAGTCGGAACACCGGGGAGCTGTTTCTT. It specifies CARPRDSRNTGELFL.

CDR3 sequence reads: CSITSECEQYV. The CDR3 coding sequence is TGCAGCATCACGAGTGAGTGCGAGCAGTACGTC. V and J are TRBV29-1 and TRBJ2-7; D is uncertain. Deletions cut 8 bases from V and 6 bases from J, with 14 bases between. The CDR3 totals 11 residues. From germline, CDR1 is SQVTM and CDR2 ANQGSEA.

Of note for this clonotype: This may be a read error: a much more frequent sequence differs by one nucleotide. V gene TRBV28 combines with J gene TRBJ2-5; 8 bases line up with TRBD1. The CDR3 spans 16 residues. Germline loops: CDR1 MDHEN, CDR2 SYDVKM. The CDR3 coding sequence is TGTGCCAGCAGTCAACACGACAGGGGTTTAGAGGAGATCCAGTACTTC. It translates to CASSQHDRGLEEIQYF.

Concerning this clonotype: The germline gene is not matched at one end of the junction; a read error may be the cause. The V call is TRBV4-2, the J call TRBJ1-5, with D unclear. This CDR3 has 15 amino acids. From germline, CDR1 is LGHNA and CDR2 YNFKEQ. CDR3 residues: CASGQDLNTNQPQHF. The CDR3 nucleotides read TGTGCCAGCGGCCAAGACCTCAATACCAATCAGCCCCAGCATTTT.

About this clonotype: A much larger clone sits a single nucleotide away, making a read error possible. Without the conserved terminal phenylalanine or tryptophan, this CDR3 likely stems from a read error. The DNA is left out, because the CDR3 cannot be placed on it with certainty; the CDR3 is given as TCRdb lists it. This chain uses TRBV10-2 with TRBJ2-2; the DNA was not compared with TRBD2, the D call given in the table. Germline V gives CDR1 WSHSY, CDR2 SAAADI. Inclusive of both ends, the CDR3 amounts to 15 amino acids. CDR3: CASRGLAADTGELLS.

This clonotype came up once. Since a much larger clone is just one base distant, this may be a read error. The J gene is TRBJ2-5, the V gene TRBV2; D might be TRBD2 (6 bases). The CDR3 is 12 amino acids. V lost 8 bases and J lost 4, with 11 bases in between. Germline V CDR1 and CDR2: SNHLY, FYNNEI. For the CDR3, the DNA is TGTGCCAGCTATGGGGGGATAGAGACCCAGTACTTC. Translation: CASYGGIETQYF.

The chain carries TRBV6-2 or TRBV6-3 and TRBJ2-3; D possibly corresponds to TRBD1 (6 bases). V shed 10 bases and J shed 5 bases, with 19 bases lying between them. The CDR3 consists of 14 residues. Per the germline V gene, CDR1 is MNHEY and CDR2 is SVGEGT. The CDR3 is CANSMDSEKDTQYF. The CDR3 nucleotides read TGTGCCAACAGCATGGACAGCGAAAAAGATACGCAGTATTTT.

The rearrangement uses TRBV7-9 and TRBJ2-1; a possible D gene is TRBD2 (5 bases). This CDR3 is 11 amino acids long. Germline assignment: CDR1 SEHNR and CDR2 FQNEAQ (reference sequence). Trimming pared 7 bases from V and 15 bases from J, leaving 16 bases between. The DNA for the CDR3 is TGTGCCAGCATCTTTCGGGATTTTCTGTTCTTC. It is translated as CASIFRDFLFF.

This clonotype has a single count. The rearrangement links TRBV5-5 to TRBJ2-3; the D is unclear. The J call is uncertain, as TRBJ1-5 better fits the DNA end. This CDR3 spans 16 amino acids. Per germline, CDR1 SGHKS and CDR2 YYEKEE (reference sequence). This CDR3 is CASSHPHGLPTDTQHF. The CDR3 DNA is TGTGCCAGCAGTCACCCACACGGACTACCTACAGATACGCAGCATTTT.

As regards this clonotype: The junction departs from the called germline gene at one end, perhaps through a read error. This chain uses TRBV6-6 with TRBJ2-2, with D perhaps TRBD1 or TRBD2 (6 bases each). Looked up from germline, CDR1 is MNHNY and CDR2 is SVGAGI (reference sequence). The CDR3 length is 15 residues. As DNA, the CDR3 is TGTGCCAGCACACAGGGACGGGCGAACACGGGGGAGCTGTCTTTT. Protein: CASTQGRANTGELSF.

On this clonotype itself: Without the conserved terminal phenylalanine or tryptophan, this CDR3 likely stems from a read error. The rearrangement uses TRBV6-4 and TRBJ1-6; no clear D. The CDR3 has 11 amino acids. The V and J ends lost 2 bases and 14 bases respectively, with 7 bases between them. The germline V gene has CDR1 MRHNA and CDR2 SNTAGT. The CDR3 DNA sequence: TGTGCCAGCAGTGACGGAGGGACCCTCCACATT. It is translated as CASSDGGTLHI.

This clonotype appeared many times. The CDR3 DNA sequence: TGCAGTGCGGGGATTCCCGGGGGGAACATTCAGTACTTC. It specifies CSAGIPGGNIQYF. The chain is built from TRBV20-1 and TRBJ2-4; TRBD2 aligns across 7 bases. Unmatched junction bases numbered 9, after V lost 6 bases and J lost 7 bases. Germline V CDR1 and CDR2: DFQATT, SNEGSKA (reference sequence). This CDR3 contains 13 residues.

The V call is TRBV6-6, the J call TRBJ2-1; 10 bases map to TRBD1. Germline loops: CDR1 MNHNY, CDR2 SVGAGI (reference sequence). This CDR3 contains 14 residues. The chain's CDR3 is CSSSPGQGSNEQFF. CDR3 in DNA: TGTTCAAGCAGTCCGGGACAGGGGAGCAATGAGCAGTTCTTC.

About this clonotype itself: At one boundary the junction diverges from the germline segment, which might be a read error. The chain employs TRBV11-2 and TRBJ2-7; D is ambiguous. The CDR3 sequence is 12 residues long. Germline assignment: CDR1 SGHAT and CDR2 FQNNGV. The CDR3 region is CASSLGAYKQCF. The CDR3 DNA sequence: TGTGCCAGCAGCTTAGGGGCTTACAAGCAATGCTTC.